This is a list of T cell receptor beta chains from one sample in a study of regulatory T cells in long-lasting Graves disease. TCRdb re-analysed the multiplex PCR reads in MiXCR, keeping a single row per CDR3 protein. The sample holds fewer than 600,000 distinct CDR3 sequences, 22% seen once. The material was peripheral blood mononuclear cells (PBMCs), obtained when the disease was refractory, from a patient treated with antithyroid drugs. The receptors originated from a female donor with Graves disease. Each CDR3 is given with its conserved first and last residue. The order of the fields is V gene, D gene, J gene, clone size, CDR3 DNA, CDR3 protein. A D gene is named only where the DNA matches it firmly. Only part of the rows carry a size: once, few, many, or a class if the clone is expanded.

V gene: TRBV7-2; D gene: -; J gene: TRBJ2-6; clone size: many; CDR3 DNA: TGTGCCAGCAGCTGGGGCGGGGCTGGGGCCAACGTCCTGACTTTC; CDR3 protein: CASSWGGAGANVLTF
V gene: TRBV3-1; D gene: TRBD1; J gene: TRBJ2-7; clone size: few; CDR3 DNA: TGTGCCAGCAGCCACGGGGACAGCTCCTACGAGCAGTACTTC; CDR3 protein: CASSHGDSSYEQYF
V gene: TRBV28; D gene: -; J gene: TRBJ2-2; clone size: many; CDR3 DNA: TGTGCCAGCAGTTCCTTCCGGGGACCGGGCACCGGGGAGCTGTTTTTT; CDR3 protein: CASSSFRGPGTGELFF
V gene: TRBV14; D gene: -; J gene: TRBJ2-2; clone size: few; CDR3 DNA: TGTGCCAGCAGCCCCCCAACCGGGATACTCACCGGGGAGCTGTTTTTT; CDR3 protein: CASSPPTGILTGELFF
V gene: TRBV11-2; D gene: -; J gene: TRBJ1-1; clone size: many; CDR3 DNA: TGTGCCAGCAGCTTAGTACAGAACACTGAAGCTTTCTTT; CDR3 protein: CASSLVQNTEAFF
V gene: TRBV2; D gene: -; J gene: TRBJ1-5; clone size: few; CDR3 DNA: TGTGCCAGCAGTAGGTTCTACGGAAATCAGCCCCAGCATTTT; CDR3 protein: CASSRFYGNQPQHF
V gene: TRBV11-2; D gene: -; J gene: TRBJ1-6; clone size: many; CDR3 DNA: TGTGCCAGCAGCTTGGGAGGGGCGCATTATTCACCCCTCCACTTT; CDR3 protein: CASSLGGAHYSPLHF
V gene: TRBV29-1; D gene: TRBD2; J gene: TRBJ2-7; clone size: many; CDR3 DNA: TGCAGCGTTAAACTAGCGGGAGGGCCTGGCGAGCAGTACTTC; CDR3 protein: CSVKLAGGPGEQYF
V gene: TRBV29-1; D gene: -; J gene: TRBJ1-1; clone size: many; CDR3 DNA: TGCAGCGTTACACAGGGCAGGGACACTGAAGCTTTCTTT; CDR3 protein: CSVTQGRDTEAFF
V gene: TRBV13; D gene: TRBD2; J gene: TRBJ2-7; clone size: few; CDR3 DNA: TGTGCCAGCAGCAGGGGGCGGCTAGCGGGACCCTACGAGCAGTACTTC; CDR3 protein: CASSRGRLAGPYEQYF
V gene: TRBV5-6; D gene: -; J gene: TRBJ2-7; clone size: few; CDR3 DNA: TGTGCCAGCACCTTCAGGGCCACCTACTACGAGCAGTACTTC; CDR3 protein: CASTFRATYYEQYF
V gene: TRBV3-1; D gene: -; J gene: TRBJ1-1; clone size: few; CDR3 DNA: TGTGCCAGCAGCCAAGATACGGGTCTTTCGAACACTGAAGCTTTCTTT; CDR3 protein: CASSQDTGLSNTEAFF
V gene: TRBV27; D gene: -; J gene: TRBJ1-2; clone size: many; CDR3 DNA: TGTGCCAGCAGTCCATCAGTACAGGAAAACTATGGCTACACCTTC; CDR3 protein: CASSPSVQENYGYTF
V gene: TRBV15; D gene: -; J gene: TRBJ1-1; clone size: few; CDR3 DNA: TGTGCCACCAGCAGAGATTTACCGGGGGCAGGCACTGAAGCTTTCTTT; CDR3 protein: CATSRDLPGAGTEAFF
V gene: TRBV7-2; D gene: TRBD1; J gene: TRBJ1-1; clone size: many; CDR3 DNA: TGTGCCAGCCAGGGGGAAGGGAACACTGAAGCTTTCTTT; CDR3 protein: CASQGEGNTEAFF
V gene: TRBV12-3/TRBV12-4; D gene: TRBD1; J gene: TRBJ2-3; clone size: few; CDR3 DNA: TGTGCCAGCAGGACAGGGGGCGCTAATCCAGATACGCAGTATTTT; CDR3 protein: CASRTGGANPDTQYF
V gene: TRBV28; D gene: -; J gene: TRBJ1-5; clone size: many; CDR3 DNA: TGTGCCAGCAGTTTATGGAGGGGCAGTAGAGATCAGCCCCAGCATTTT; CDR3 protein: CASSLWRGSRDQPQHF
V gene: TRBV7-2; D gene: TRBD1; J gene: TRBJ2-7; clone size: few; CDR3 DNA: TGTGCCAGCAGCCCCGGGACAGGGTACTCCTACGAGCAGTACTTC; CDR3 protein: CASSPGTGYSYEQYF
V gene: TRBV20-1; D gene: TRBD2; J gene: TRBJ2-7; clone size: many; CDR3 DNA: TGCAGTGCTGTAGCGGGAGATAACTCCTACGAGCAGTACTTC; CDR3 protein: CSAVAGDNSYEQYF
V gene: TRBV9; D gene: -; J gene: TRBJ1-2; clone size: few; CDR3 DNA: TGTGCCAGCAGCCCAAGGGGTGAAGCCTATGGCTACACCTTC; CDR3 protein: CASSPRGEAYGYTF
V gene: TRBV28; D gene: -; J gene: TRBJ2-7; clone size: many; CDR3 DNA: TGTGCCAGCAGTTTGGTAGTACCCTCCCTCCAAGTCGACGAGCAGTACTTC; CDR3 protein: CASSLVVPSLQVDEQYF
V gene: TRBV20-1; D gene: TRBD1; J gene: TRBJ1-5; clone size: -; CDR3 DNA: TGCAGTGCCGACAGGGGAGTCAATCAGCCCCAGCATTTT; CDR3 protein: CSADRGVNQPQHF
V gene: TRBV3-1; D gene: -; J gene: TRBJ2-5; clone size: -; CDR3 DNA: TGTGCCAGCAGCCAAATGTACGGGAAAGAGACCCAGTACTTC; CDR3 protein: CASSQMYGKETQYF
V gene: TRBV7-9; D gene: TRBD1; J gene: TRBJ1-6; clone size: many; CDR3 DNA: TGTGCCAGCAGCCTAGGGGGCAGCTCACCCCTCCACTTT; CDR3 protein: CASSLGGSSPLHF
V gene: TRBV7-9; D gene: TRBD1; J gene: TRBJ2-5; clone size: -; CDR3 DNA: TGTGCCAGCAGCTTCGGGACAGGGGAGGCAGTGGAGACCCAGTACTTC; CDR3 protein: CASSFGTGEAVETQYF
V gene: TRBV28; D gene: -; J gene: TRBJ1-5; clone size: many; CDR3 DNA: TGTGCCATAAGAGGTAGCAATCAGCCCCAGCATTTT; CDR3 protein: CAIRGSNQPQHF
V gene: TRBV19; D gene: -; J gene: TRBJ1-5; clone size: -; CDR3 DNA: TGTGCCAGTAGTATTATGGTGGCCAATCAGCCCCAGCATTTT; CDR3 protein: CASSIMVANQPQHF
V gene: TRBV28; D gene: -; J gene: TRBJ1-1; clone size: -; CDR3 DNA: TGTGCCGGCAGTTACCACCGGGACATGAACACTGAAGCTTTCTTT; CDR3 protein: CAGSYHRDMNTEAFF
V gene: TRBV9; D gene: -; J gene: TRBJ2-7; clone size: -; CDR3 DNA: TGTGCCAGCAGCGTAGCGGACACCGATTACGAGCAGTACTTC; CDR3 protein: CASSVADTDYEQYF
V gene: TRBV20-1; D gene: -; J gene: TRBJ2-7; clone size: -; CDR3 DNA: TGCAGTGCTAGATCCTCGGGGGGCAGCTACGAGCAGTACTTC; CDR3 protein: CSARSSGGSYEQYF
V gene: TRBV6-1; D gene: TRBD1; J gene: TRBJ2-7; clone size: many; CDR3 DNA: TGTGCCAGCAGCCAGGGGGCACAGCCGGGTCACGAGCAGTACTTC; CDR3 protein: CASSQGAQPGHEQYF